The 28 T cell receptor beta chains below were found in one sample sequenced in a study of neurological immune-mediated disorders. TCRdb called the 5' RACE reads again in MiXCR, with one record for every CDR3 protein. The table includes about 84,000 distinct CDR3 sequences, about a tenth detected once. The sample taken for sequencing was PBMCs. Receptors originate from a man aged 40-50 years in good health.

The J gene is TRBJ2-3, the V gene TRBV28; D gene ambiguous. The V and J ends lost 5 bases and 10 bases respectively, with 16 bases between them. This CDR3 is 13 amino acids long. Germline V CDR1 and CDR2: MDHEN, SYDVKM. This CDR3 is CASSDPAIKAQYF. Here the CDR3 DNA reads TGTGCCAGCAGTGATCCGGCCATTAAGGCGCAGTATTTT.

This clonotype was picked up many times. The chain is built from TRBV10-3 and TRBJ2-2; D may be TRBD2 (6 bases). Germline assignment: CDR1 ENHRY and CDR2 SYGVKD. Deletions cut 8 bases from V and 5 bases from J, with 12 bases between. This CDR3 region has 13 residues. The CDR3 spells CAIGGRGTGELFF. In nucleotides, the CDR3 is TGTGCCATCGGGGGTCGGGGGACCGGGGAGCTGTTTTTT.

In its sample, this clonotype was seen many times. The chain recombines TRBV6-5 with TRBJ1-1, with 7 bases matching TRBD1. With 5 bases clipped from V and 10 bases from J, the junction kept 7 bases outside the gene matches. This CDR3 has 12 residues. Per the germline V gene, CDR1 is MNHEY and CDR2 is SVGAGI. The CDR3 region is CASSNQRDRAFF. CDR3 DNA: TGTGCCAGCAGTAACCAGCGGGACAGAGCTTTCTTT.

This clonotype was seen ten or more times. The chain has TRBV5-1 and TRBJ2-1; TRBD2 aligns across 7 bases. V was clipped by 4 bases and J by 7 bases; unmatched bases: 8. The CDR3 totals 14 residues. Germline V gene lookup returns CDR1 SGHRS and CDR2 YFSETQ. The CDR3 is CASSLAGVGNEQFF. The CDR3, as DNA: TGCGCCAGCAGCCTGGCGGGAGTAGGAAATGAGCAGTTCTTC.

This rearrangement joins TRBV7-2 to TRBJ1-1; 8 positions match TRBD1. Trimming cost V 2 bases and J 5 bases; bases outside gene matches: 4. The CDR3 has 14 amino acids. Germline CDR1 and CDR2: SGHTA and FQGNSA. As DNA, the CDR3 is TGTGCCAGCAGCTTAACAGGGGGGTGGACTGAAGCTTTCTTT. It is translated as CASSLTGGWTEAFF. The full variable domain, in which reference TRBV7-2 and TRBJ1-1 provide the parts outside the CDR3, is GAGVSQSPSNKVTEKGKDVELRCDPISGHTALYWYRQSLGQGLEFLIYFQGNSAPDKSGLPSDRFSAERTGGSVSTLTIQRTQQEDSAVYLCASSLTGGWTEAFFGQGTRLTVV.

With respect to this clonotype: A read error may explain this, as a much larger clone is one base away. The chain employs TRBV12-3 or TRBV12-4 and TRBJ2-6, with D perhaps given as TRBD1 or TRBD2 (5 bases each). The CDR3 is made up of 15 amino acids. The V gene lost 6 bases and the J gene lost 2 bases, with 11 bases spanning the gap. In DNA, the CDR3 is TGTGCCAGCAGCCCACGGGGCGCTGGGGCCAACGTCCTGACTTTC. Amino acids: CASSPRGAGANVLTF.

This clonotype appeared many times. The CDR3 nucleotides are TGTGCCAGCAGACGGGGGGAAGACGGGGAAGCTTTCTTT. Its translation is CASRRGEDGEAFF. The rearrangement joins TRBV6-5 to TRBJ1-1, with D tentatively TRBD1 (5 bases). This CDR3 is built from 13 residues. V was shortened by 6 bases and J by 8 bases, with 16 bases between the two germline ends. Germline CDR1 and CDR2: MNHEY and SVGAGI.

This clonotype was seen repeatedly, ten times or more. The CDR3 protein is CASSLWTRNTEAFF. CDR3 bases: TGTGCCAGCAGTTTATGGACAAGGAACACTGAAGCTTTCTTT. The chain links TRBV28 to TRBJ1-1; no clear D. The CDR3 totals 14 residues. Germline assignment: CDR1 MDHEN and CDR2 SYDVKM. V was cut by 0 bases and J by 1 base, with 6 bases left in between.

This clonotype was counted at least ten times. This chain connects TRBV29-1 to TRBJ2-1; D may correspond to TRBD1 or TRBD2 (5 bases each). This CDR3 comprises 14 residues. Germline values: CDR1 SQVTM, CDR2 ANQGSEA. V lost 2 bases and J lost 5, with 13 bases in between. CDR3 region: CSVERGVRDNEQFF. In DNA form, the CDR3 reads TGCAGCGTTGAAAGGGGAGTAAGGGACAATGAGCAGTTCTTC.

This clonotype was seen many times. This chain joins TRBV5-1 and TRBJ2-1; 8 nucleotides line up with TRBD2. V shed 7 bases, J shed 7 bases, and the junction held 10 bases outside the gene matches. Germline V gives CDR1 SGHRS, CDR2 YFSETQ. CDR3 size: 14 residues. The CDR3 region has the DNA TGCGCCAGCGGAGTAAGCGGGGGAGGGAATGAGCAGTTCTTC. Protein product: CASGVSGGGNEQFF.

This clonotype has at least ten counts. The chain uses TRBV3-1 and TRBJ1-6; 7 nucleotides line up with TRBD1. This CDR3 comprises 14 residues. The germline V gene encodes CDR1 LGHDT and CDR2 YNNKEL (reference sequence). With 5 bases clipped from V and 5 bases from J, the junction kept 3 bases outside the gene matches. CDR3 nucleotides: TGTGCCAGCAGCAAGGGACAGAATAATTCACCCCTCCACTTT. Translation gives CASSKGQNNSPLHF. Looking up the rest from reference TRBV3-1 and TRBJ1-6 gives the full variable domain: DTAVSQTPKYLVTQMGNDKSIKCEQNLGHDTMYWYKQDSKKFLKIMFSYNNKELIINETVPNRFSPKSPDKAHLNLHINSLELGDSAVYFCASSKGQNNSPLHFGNGTRLTVT.

This clonotype appeared many times. The chain couples TRBV7-9 to TRBJ2-7; 13 positions match TRBD2. From germline, CDR1 is SEHNR and CDR2 FQNEAQ (reference sequence). The CDR3 covers 15 residues. J gave up 7 bases and V 4 bases, and 7 bases lay outside the gene matches. This CDR3 is CASSSPGTSGIEQYF. CDR3 nucleotides: TGTGCCAGCAGCTCTCCCGGGACTAGCGGGATAGAGCAGTACTTC.

This clonotype has at least ten counts. V is TRBV7-2 and J is TRBJ2-3; D is unresolved. The length of the CDR3 is 14 residues. Germline V gene lookup returns CDR1 SGHTA and CDR2 FQGNSA. V lost 5 bases and J 0 bases, leaving 9 bases between the germline ends. This CDR3 is CASSPWGSTDTQYF. The CDR3 nucleotides read TGTGCCAGCAGCCCCTGGGGAAGCACAGATACGCAGTATTTT.

This clonotype was recorded at least ten times. The chain employs TRBV10-3 and TRBJ2-3; weak D call: TRBD1 (5 bases). Trimming removed 9 bases at V and 9 bases at J, with 19 bases between. CDR3 size: 13 residues. Germline assignment: CDR1 ENHRY and CDR2 SYGVKD. DNA of the CDR3: TGTGCCATTACCCCTGGTGGGGCGAACACGCAGTATTTT. This codes for CAITPGGANTQYF.

Ten or more counts support this clonotype. The chain carries TRBV15 and TRBJ2-5, with 8 bases lining up with TRBD1. Trimming at V came to 1 base and at J to 4 bases, leaving 8 bases not matched to a gene. CDR1 is LNHNV, CDR2 YYDKDF, per germline (reference sequence). There are 16 residues in the CDR3. CDR3 sequence: CATSRGQGALGETQYF. As DNA, the CDR3 is TGTGCCACCAGCAGAGGTCAGGGGGCGTTAGGAGAGACCCAGTACTTC.

On this clonotype itself: A much larger clone differs from this one at a single base, so this may be a read error. The chain employs TRBV5-1 and TRBJ2-4; D gene ambiguous. The length of the CDR3 is 12 residues. Germline V gene lookup returns CDR1 SGHRS and CDR2 YFSETQ. V dropped 4 bases and J dropped 5 bases, with 7 bases sitting between them. The CDR3 nucleotides are TGCGCCAGCAGCCAGAAGGAAAACATTCAGTACTTC. It encodes CASSQKENIQYF.

This clonotype showed up many times. The chain uses TRBV5-5 and TRBJ2-3, with 8 bases fitting TRBD2. The CDR3 contains 16 residues. V lost 0 bases to trimming and J lost 5 bases; unmatched junction nucleotides: 8. CDR1 and CDR2 (germline): SGHKS, YYEKEE (reference sequence). CDR3 nucleotides: TGTGCCAGCAGCTTGGCCCCGGCGGGGGGCGAAGATACGCAGTATTTT. Its translation is CASSLAPAGGEDTQYF.

The sample holds many counts of this clonotype. The chain is built from TRBV12-3 or TRBV12-4 and TRBJ2-7, with D perhaps TRBD2 (5 bases). This CDR3 spans 14 amino acids. V lost 5 bases and J lost 4, with 15 bases in between. Here the CDR3 DNA reads TGTGCCAGCAGTGATCCCGGGATTCATTACGAGCAGTACTTC. Its protein product is CASSDPGIHYEQYF.

This clonotype was observed many times. The chain links TRBV7-2 to TRBJ2-3; D perhaps matches TRBD1 (5 bases). CDR1 is SGHTA and CDR2 is FQGNSA in the germline V gene. The CDR3 extends over 16 amino acids. Trimming cost V 0 bases and J 5 bases, with 15 bases left between them. CDR3 bases: TGTGCCAGCAGCTTAGCACCTCCTACCCAGGGAGATACGCAGTATTTT. Translation: CASSLAPPTQGDTQYF.

This clonotype was detected many times. This chain links TRBV7-2 with TRBJ2-2; TRBD2 matches at 8 bases. CDR1 is SGHTA, CDR2 FQGNSA, per germline. V shed 4 bases and J 0 bases; nucleotides not matched to a gene: 7. The length of the CDR3 is 17 residues. The CDR3 sequence is CASSSPSGGTNTGELFF. CDR3 in DNA: TGTGCCAGCAGCTCCCCCAGCGGGGGAACGAACACCGGGGAGCTGTTTTTT. The whole variable domain, filled in from reference TRBV7-2 and TRBJ2-2, reads GAGVSQSPSNKVTEKGKDVELRCDPISGHTALYWYRQSLGQGLEFLIYFQGNSAPDKSGLPSDRFSAERTGGSVSTLTIQRTQQEDSAVYLCASSSPSGGTNTGELFFGEGSRLTVL.

This clonotype appeared many times. The chain couples TRBV9 to TRBJ2-3, with 8 bases identical to TRBD2. CDR3 length: 15 residues. Germline V gives CDR1 SGDLS, CDR2 YYNGEE. V lost 0 bases and J lost 4; bases outside the gene matches: 4. DNA for the CDR3: TGTGCCAGCAGCGTAGAAGCGGGGGCATCAGATACGCAGTATTTT. Its translation is CASSVEAGASDTQYF. Full variable domain (outside the CDR3, taken from reference TRBV9 and TRBJ2-3): DSGVTQTPKHLITATGQRVTLRCSPRSGDLSVYWYQQSLDQGLQFLIQYYNGEERAKGNILERFSAQQFPDLHSELNLSSLELGDSALYFCASSVEAGASDTQYFGPGTRLTVL.

The sample holds many counts of this clonotype. The chain employs TRBV7-9 and TRBJ2-1; 10 bases are shared with TRBD2. Trimming took 5 bases from V and 3 from J; bases not matched to a gene: 4. The germline CDR1 and CDR2 sequences are SEHNR and FQNEAQ (reference sequence). CDR3 size: 15 residues. This chain's CDR3 is CASSPRLAGYNEQFF. The CDR3 DNA reads TGTGCCAGCAGCCCCCGACTAGCGGGCTACAATGAGCAGTTCTTC.

In this sample, this clonotype turned up many times. The CDR3 region has the DNA TGCAGTGCTAGAGTCACAGGATCCATAGCCAAAAACATTCAGTACTTC. Protein product: CSARVTGSIAKNIQYF. This chain connects TRBV20-1 to TRBJ2-4, with D tentatively TRBD1 (5 bases). CDR3 length: 16 amino acids. CDR1 and CDR2 (germline): DFQATT, SNEGSKA (reference sequence). V lost 1 base and J 0 bases, leaving 13 bases between the germline ends.

This clonotype was seen many times. The chain has TRBV5-1 and TRBJ1-2; D is undetermined. This CDR3 has 17 amino acids. The germline V gene has CDR1 SGHRS and CDR2 YFSETQ. The V gene lost 4 bases and the J gene lost 6 bases, with 25 bases spanning the gap. CDR3 residues: CASSPDHTPGLVDGYTF. CDR3 coding DNA: TGCGCCAGCAGCCCGGACCACACCCCAGGCCTTGTGGATGGCTACACCTTC.

This clonotype was counted many times. J is TRBJ1-1 and V is TRBV12-3 or TRBV12-4; perhaps TRBD1 as D (6 bases). Trimming took 2 bases from V and 5 from J, leaving 12 bases between them. The CDR3 runs 14 residues. In DNA form, the CDR3 reads TGTGCCAGCAGTTTACAGGGGTTGGGGACTGAAGCTTTCTTT. Encoded protein: CASSLQGLGTEAFF.

This clonotype came up many times. The gene calls are TRBV3-1 and TRBJ2-1; 10 nucleotides match TRBD2. The germline gives CDR1 LGHDT, CDR2 YNNKEL (reference sequence). There are 13 residues in the CDR3. J lost 9 bases, V lost 2 bases, and 1 base had no gene match. This chain's CDR3 is CASSQTSGTEQFF. The CDR3 DNA is TGTGCCAGCAGCCAAACTAGCGGGACTGAGCAGTTCTTC.

This clonotype was found many times. The chain is built from TRBV12-3 or TRBV12-4 and TRBJ1-3; the D gene is possibly TRBD1 (5 bases). V gave up 8 bases and J gave up 4 bases, with 15 bases separating them. The CDR3 is 14 amino acids. CDR3 nucleotides: TGTGCCAGCGACACTAGGGGAGCCGGAAACACCATATATTTT. Its translation: CASDTRGAGNTIYF.

The chain has TRBV29-1 and TRBJ1-2; 7 bases align to TRBD1. CDR1 SQVTM and CDR2 ANQGSEA come from the germline V gene. This CDR3 is 12 amino acids long. J gave up 6 bases and V 0 bases, and 1 base lay outside the gene matches. Here the CDR3 DNA reads TGCAGCGTTGAAGATACAGGGGATGGCTACACCTTC. The encoded protein is CSVEDTGDGYTF.